These T cell receptor beta chains were read from a single sample in a study of control samples from healthy donors and cancer patients. Only in-frame clones appear in the TCRdb table, and some are missing; sequencing was by immunoSEQ multiplex PCR. This sample has some 67,000 clones, with under 90% found just once. The specimen sequenced was PBMCs. The receptor set was obtained from a man between 60 and 75 years old with lung cancer. Each CDR3 is given with its conserved first and last residue. Each record gives: V gene, clone size, J gene, D gene, CDR3 DNA, CDR3 protein. The D gene is left open where the match is weak. Size tells how often a clone was seen (once, few, many) or the class of an expanded clone, and some rows leave it out.

TRBV27,NA,TRBJ2-3,TRBD1,TGTGCCAGCAGAGCTAAGGGGGCCCCCATGGTCTATACGCAGTATTTT,CASRAKGAPMVYTQYF
TRBV6-2/TRBV6-3,NA,TRBJ2-5,NA,TGTGCCAGCAGTTACGCGAGCGGTCGGGAGACCCAGTACTTC,CASSYASGRETQYF
TRBV27,once,TRBJ1-4,TRBD1,TGTGCCAGCAGTTCTACAGGGGTGGAAGAAAAACTGTTTTTT,CASSSTGVEEKLFF
TRBV11-3,NA,TRBJ2-5,NA,TGTGCCAGCAGCTTCGCGACCTATCAAGAGACCCAGTACTTC,CASSFATYQETQYF
TRBV10-3,NA,TRBJ1-2,TRBD1,TGTGCCATCAGTGAAACTCAGGACAGGGTCTATGGCTACACCTTC,CAISETQDRVYGYTF
TRBV14,NA,TRBJ2-1,TRBD2,TGTGCCAGCAGCCAAGAAGGGAGCGGGGGGGCACATCGCTACAATGAGCAGTTCTTC,CASSQEGSGGAHRYNEQFF
TRBV11-2,NA,TRBJ1-2,NA,TGTGCCAGCAGCTTACTTGGGGGGGCGGAAGGCTACACCTTC,CASSLLGGAEGYTF
TRBV5-1,NA,TRBJ1-2,NA,TGCGCCAGCAGCCCCCAGCAGGGAGGGGGTGATGGCTACACCTTC,CASSPQQGGGDGYTF
TRBV7-9,NA,TRBJ1-4,TRBD1,TGTGCCAGCAGCCTGGGACAGGGTCCAACTAATGAAAAACTGTTTTTT,CASSLGQGPTNEKLFF
TRBV5-1,NA,TRBJ2-1,NA,TGCGCCAGCAGCTTGGATCAGGGTTCCTCCTACAATGAGCAGTTCTTC,CASSLDQGSSYNEQFF
TRBV5-1,once,TRBJ1-4,TRBD1,TGCGCCAGCAGCTTGGGACAGGGGGCTGCAACTAATGAAAAACTGTTTTTT,CASSLGQGAATNEKLFF
TRBV5-4,NA,TRBJ1-2,NA,TGTGCCAGCAGCTCACCCGGGACGGACTATGGCTACACCTTC,CASSSPGTDYGYTF
TRBV5-8,NA,TRBJ1-2,TRBD1,TGTGCCAGCAGGTCTGACAGGGACTCCTGGTATGGCTACACCTTC,CASRSDRDSWYGYTF
TRBV9,NA,TRBJ1-2,TRBD1,TGTGCCAGCAGCGTAGAAGGGGGCGCCGCGCGGGGCTACACCTTC,CASSVEGGAARGYTF
TRBV18,NA,TRBJ2-5,NA,TGTGCCAGCTCATCCCGAGGAGGGAGAGAGACCCAGTACTTC,CASSSRGGRETQYF
TRBV7-3,NA,TRBJ2-1,TRBD2,TGTGCCAGCAGCTTAGGAACTAGCGGGGGTTCGCAGTTCTTC,CASSLGTSGGSQFF
TRBV6-1,NA,TRBJ2-1,TRBD1,TGTGCCAGCAGTGAATATTGGCAGGGGGCATACAATGAGCAGTTCTTC,CASSEYWQGAYNEQFF
TRBV5-6,NA,TRBJ2-1,NA,TGTGCCAGCAGCTTGGGGGGCGCATACAATGAGCAGTTCTTC,CASSLGGAYNEQFF
TRBV7-9,NA,TRBJ1-2,NA,TGTGCCAGCAGCTCGTCAGGGGACTATGGCTACACCTTC,CASSSSGDYGYTF
TRBV7-7,medium-sized,TRBJ1-5,NA,TGTGCCAGCAGCTCAGACTTAGGTCAGCCCCAGCATTTT,CASSSDLGQPQHF
TRBV6-6,NA,TRBJ2-2,NA,TGTGCCAGCAGCATGCCAGGGAACACCGGGGAGCTGTTTTTT,CASSMPGNTGELFF
TRBV3-1/TRBV3-2,NA,TRBJ1-4,TRBD1,TGTGCCAGCAGCCAAGGACCGGGACAGGGCGGTGAAAAACTGTTTTTT,CASSQGPGQGGEKLFF
TRBV27,NA,TRBJ1-6,NA,TGTGCCAGCAGTTTATTAGGCGGTCCACCCCACTTT,CASSLLGGPPHF
TRBV15,NA,TRBJ1-2,NA,TGTGCCACCAGCAGAGAACGGCGGAGTAATTATGGCTACACCTTC,CATSRERRSNYGYTF
TRBV10-2,NA,TRBJ1-5,NA,TGCGCCAGCAGTGGAGGGAATCAGCCCCAGCATTTT,CASSGGNQPQHF
TRBV12-5,NA,TRBJ1-2,TRBD1,TGTGCTAGTGGCCCACCTGGACAGGGCTCTATCTATGGCTACACCTTC,CASGPPGQGSIYGYTF
TRBV4-1,NA,TRBJ2-4,NA,TGCGCCAGCAGCCAACCTAGAGAGGGGAGCAAAAACATTCAGTACTTC,CASSQPREGSKNIQYF
TRBV2,NA,TRBJ1-5,NA,TGTGCCAGCAGTGACGGAGGATTCAATCAGCCCCAGCATTTT,CASSDGGFNQPQHF
TRBV5-1,NA,TRBJ2-1,TRBD1,TGCGCCAGCAGCCTGGGACAGGGGATCGGTGAGCAGTTCTTC,CASSLGQGIGEQFF
TRBV6-5,NA,TRBJ1-3,NA,TGTGCCAGCTCAAGGTCTGGAAACACCATATATTTT,CASSRSGNTIYF
TRBV3-1/TRBV3-2,NA,TRBJ2-3,NA,TGTGCCAGCAGCCAAGGGACCGCCCCAGATACGCAGTATTTT,CASSQGTAPDTQYF
TRBV11-3,NA,TRBJ2-6,NA,TGTGCCAGCAGCTTAGATATTTCCCGGGCCAACGTCCTGACTTTC,CASSLDISRANVLTF
TRBV5-1,NA,TRBJ1-5,NA,TGCGCCAGCAGCTTGGGAGGGGCAGATCAGCCCCAGCATTTT,CASSLGGADQPQHF
TRBV30,NA,TRBJ2-4,TRBD2,TGTGCCTGGAGTGATCGGCTAGCGGGACGGCGCGGCATTCAGTACTTC,CAWSDRLAGRRGIQYF
TRBV6-6,NA,TRBJ2-1,TRBD2,TGTGCCAGCAGTCGAGCGGGGGGGCCGGGGAATGAGCAGTTCTTC,CASSRAGGPGNEQFF
TRBV3-1/TRBV3-2,NA,TRBJ1-5,NA,TGTGCCAGCAGCCTCGGGGGGGGAAGTCAGCCCCAGCATTTT,CASSLGGGSQPQHF
TRBV5-1,NA,TRBJ2-6,NA,TGCGCCAGCAGCTTCCAGTTCCGTAGCTCTGGGGCCAACGTCCTGACTTTC,CASSFQFRSSGANVLTF
TRBV30,NA,TRBJ2-7,TRBD1,TGTGCCTGGAGAACAGGGGTCGAGCAGTACTTC,CAWRTGVEQYF
TRBV6-6,NA,TRBJ2-1,NA,TGTGCCAGCAGCCTATACTTTATACCCCGAAACAGGGAAGATTCCTACAATGAGCAGTTCTTC,CASSLYFIPRNREDSYNEQFF
TRBV9,NA,TRBJ2-7,NA,TGTGCCAGCAGCGCGGAAAGCTCCTACGAGCAGTACTTC,CASSAESSYEQYF
TRBV2,few,TRBJ1-5,TRBD1,TGTGCCAGCAGCGCGACAGGGTCAAGAAATCAGCCCCAGCATTTT,CASSATGSRNQPQHF